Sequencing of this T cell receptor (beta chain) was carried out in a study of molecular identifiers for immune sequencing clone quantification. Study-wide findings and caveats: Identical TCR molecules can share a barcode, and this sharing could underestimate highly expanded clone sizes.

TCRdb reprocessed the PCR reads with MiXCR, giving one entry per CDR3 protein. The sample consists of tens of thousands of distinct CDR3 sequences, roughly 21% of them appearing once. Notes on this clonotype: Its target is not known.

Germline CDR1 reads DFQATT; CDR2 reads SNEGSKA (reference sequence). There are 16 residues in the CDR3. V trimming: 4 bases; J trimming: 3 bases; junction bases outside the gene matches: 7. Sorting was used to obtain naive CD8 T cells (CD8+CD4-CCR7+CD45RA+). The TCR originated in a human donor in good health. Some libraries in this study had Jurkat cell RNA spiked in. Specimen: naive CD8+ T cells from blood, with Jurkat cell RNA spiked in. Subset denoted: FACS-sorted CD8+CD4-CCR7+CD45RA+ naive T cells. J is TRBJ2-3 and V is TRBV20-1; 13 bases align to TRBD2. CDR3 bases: TGCAGTGCTAAACCCGGGACTAGCGGGAAGACAGATACGCAGTATTTT. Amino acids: CSAKPGTSGKTDTQYF.